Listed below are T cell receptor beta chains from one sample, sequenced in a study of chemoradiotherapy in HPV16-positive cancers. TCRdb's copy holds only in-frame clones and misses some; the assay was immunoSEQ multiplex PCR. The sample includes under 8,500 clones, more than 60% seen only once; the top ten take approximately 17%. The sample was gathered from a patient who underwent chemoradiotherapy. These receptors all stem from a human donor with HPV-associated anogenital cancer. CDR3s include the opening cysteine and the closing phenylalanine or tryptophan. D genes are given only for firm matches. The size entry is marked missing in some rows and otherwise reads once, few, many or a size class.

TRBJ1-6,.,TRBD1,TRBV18,CASSPNRGENSPLHF,TGTGCCAGCTCACCTAACAGGGGCGAGAATTCACCCCTCCACTTT
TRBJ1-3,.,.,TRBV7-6,CASSLSGSGNTIYF,TGTGCCAGCAGCTTATCAGGGTCCGGAAACACCATATATTTT
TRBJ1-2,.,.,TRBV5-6,CASSPGTGGGGNYGYTF,TGTGCCAGCAGCCCAGGGACCGGAGGCGGGGGTAACTATGGCTACACCTTC
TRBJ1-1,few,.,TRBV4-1,CASSPGTGTNTEAFF,TGCGCCAGCAGCCCCGGGACGGGAACGAACACTGAAGCTTTCTTT
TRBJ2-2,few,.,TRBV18,CASSPLKGEWDTGELFF,TGTGCCAGCTCACCGCTGAAAGGGGAGTGGGACACCGGGGAGCTGTTTTTT
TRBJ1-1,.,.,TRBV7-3,CASSPGSNTEAFF,TGTGCCAGCAGCCCCGGAAGTAACACTGAAGCTTTCTTT
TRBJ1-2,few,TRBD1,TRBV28,CASSSTGQDNYGYTF,TGTGCCAGCAGTTCGACTGGACAGGATAACTATGGCTACACCTTC
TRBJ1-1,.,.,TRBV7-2,CASSFDQVTEAFF,TGTGCCAGCAGCTTCGACCAGGTCACTGAAGCTTTCTTT
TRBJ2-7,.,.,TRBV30,CAWSVSGPLLYEQYF,TGTGCCTGGAGTGTATCAGGGCCGCTTCTCTACGAGCAGTACTTC
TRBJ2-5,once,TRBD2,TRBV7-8,CASSYVAGGVSETQYF,TGTGCCAGCAGCTATGTAGCGGGGGGGGTATCAGAGACCCAGTACTTC
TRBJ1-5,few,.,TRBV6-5,CASSQGFSNQPQHF,TGTGCCAGCAGTCAGGGGTTTAGCAATCAGCCCCAGCATTTT
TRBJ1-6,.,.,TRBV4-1,CASSQEGSHNSPLHF,TGCGCCAGCAGCCAAGAGGGGTCACATAATTCACCCCTCCACTTT
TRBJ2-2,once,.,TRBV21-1,CASTGTGGTGELFF,TGTGCCAGCACCGGGACAGGAGGCACCGGGGAGCTGTTTTTT
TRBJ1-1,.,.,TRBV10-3,CAIRAGGVNTEAFF,TGTGCCATCAGGGCAGGTGGGGTGAACACTGAAGCTTTCTTT
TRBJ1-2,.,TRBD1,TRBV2,CASSRTGDYGYTF,TGTGCCAGCAGCCGAACAGGGGACTATGGCTACACCTTC
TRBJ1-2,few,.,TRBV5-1,CASSLFNRANYGYTF,TGCGCCAGCAGCTTGTTCAACAGGGCAAACTATGGCTACACCTTC
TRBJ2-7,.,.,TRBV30,CAWSSGTLGSYF,TGTGCCTGGAGTTCCGGGACTTTAGGATCGTACTTC
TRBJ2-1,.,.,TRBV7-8,CASSSTRGEQFF,TGTGCCAGCAGCTCCACTAGGGGTGAGCAGTTCTTC
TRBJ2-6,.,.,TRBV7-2,CASNLLNSGANVLTF,TGTGCCAGCAACCTGCTTAACTCTGGGGCCAACGTCCTGACTTTC
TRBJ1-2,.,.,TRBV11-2,CASSLGQDSGGYTF,TGTGCCAGCAGCTTAGGTCAGGACAGTGGCGGCTACACCTTC
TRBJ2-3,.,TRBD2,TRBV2,CATRLAGGTDTQYF,TGTGCCACCAGGCTAGCGGGGGGCACAGATACGCAGTATTTT
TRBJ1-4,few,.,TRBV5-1,CASRAGNDNEKLFF,TGCGCCAGCAGGGCGGGGAATGATAATGAAAAACTGTTTTTT
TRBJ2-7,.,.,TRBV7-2,CASSLSGAGALYEQYF,TGTGCCAGCAGCTTAAGTGGGGCGGGGGCACTATACGAGCAGTACTTC
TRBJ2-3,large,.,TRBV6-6,CASSYGGAPTDTQYF,TGTGCCAGCAGTTACGGGGGGGCACCCACAGATACGCAGTATTTT
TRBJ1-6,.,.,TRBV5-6,CASSLDGLYNSPLHF,TGTGCCAGCAGCTTGGATGGACTGTATAATTCACCCCTCCACTTT
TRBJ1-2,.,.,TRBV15,CATSRDRGGRAGYGYTF,TGTGCCACCAGCAGAGACAGGGGAGGGAGAGCGGGCTATGGCTACACCTTC
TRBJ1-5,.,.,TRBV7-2,CASSLSGSYSNQPQHF,TGTGCCAGCAGCTTGTCGGGGTCCTATAGCAATCAGCCCCAGCATTTT
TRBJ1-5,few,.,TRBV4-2,CASSQEYLGQPQHF,TGTGCCAGCAGCCAAGAATATTTGGGTCAGCCCCAGCATTTT
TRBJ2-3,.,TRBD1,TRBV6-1,CASSDPRGHGTDTQYF,TGTGCCAGCAGTGACCCCAGGGGGCATGGGACAGATACGCAGTATTTT